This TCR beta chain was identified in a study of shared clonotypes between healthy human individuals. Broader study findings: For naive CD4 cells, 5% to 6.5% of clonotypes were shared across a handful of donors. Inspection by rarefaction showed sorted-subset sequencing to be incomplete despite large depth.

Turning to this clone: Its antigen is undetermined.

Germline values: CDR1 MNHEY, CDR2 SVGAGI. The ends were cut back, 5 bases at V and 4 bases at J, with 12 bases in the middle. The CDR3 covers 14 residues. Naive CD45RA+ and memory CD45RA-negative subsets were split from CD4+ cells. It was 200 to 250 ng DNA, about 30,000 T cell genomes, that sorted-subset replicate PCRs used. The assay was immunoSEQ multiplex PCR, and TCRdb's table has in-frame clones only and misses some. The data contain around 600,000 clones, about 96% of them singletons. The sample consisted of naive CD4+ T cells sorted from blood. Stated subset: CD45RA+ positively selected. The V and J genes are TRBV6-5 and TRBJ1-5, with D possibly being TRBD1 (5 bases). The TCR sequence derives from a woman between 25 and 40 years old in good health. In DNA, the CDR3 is TGTGCCAGCAGTCTCCGGGACGGGAATCAGCCCCAGCATTTT. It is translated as CASSLRDGNQPQHF.